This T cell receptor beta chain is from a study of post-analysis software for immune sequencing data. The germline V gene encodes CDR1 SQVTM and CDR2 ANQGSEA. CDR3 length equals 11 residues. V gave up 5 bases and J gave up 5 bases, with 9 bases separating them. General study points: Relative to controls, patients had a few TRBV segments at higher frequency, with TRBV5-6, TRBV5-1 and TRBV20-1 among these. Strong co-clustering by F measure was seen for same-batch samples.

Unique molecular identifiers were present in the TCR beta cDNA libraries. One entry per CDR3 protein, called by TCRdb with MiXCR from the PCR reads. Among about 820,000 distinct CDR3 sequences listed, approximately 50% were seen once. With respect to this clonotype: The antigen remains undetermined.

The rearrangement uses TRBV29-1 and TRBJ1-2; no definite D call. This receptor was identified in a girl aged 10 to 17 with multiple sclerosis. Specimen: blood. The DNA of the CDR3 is TGCAGCGTTCCCCATGGGTATGGCTACACCTTC. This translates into CSVPHGYGYTF.